The next 17 T cell receptor beta chains were all read from a single sample in a study of cytomegalovirus exposure and HLA in healthy donors. In the PCR, 60 Vbeta and 13 Jbeta primers were used. The data were produced by immunoSEQ multiplex PCR, yet TCRdb's version contains in-frame clones alone and is incomplete. In the table there are around 120,000 clones, around 79% of which are singletons. The specimen sequenced was PBMCs. The receptors originated from a woman between 35 and 50 years old in good health and CMV-seronegative.

This clone was seen only a few times. The rearrangement uses TRBV7-9 and TRBJ2-1, with a possible D match to TRBD1 (5 bases). V was shortened by 5 bases and J by 0 bases, with 14 bases between the two germline ends. The germline gives CDR1 SEHNR, CDR2 FQNEAQ (reference sequence). CDR3 size: 16 residues. The CDR3 protein is CASSQPQGDSYNEQFF. The CDR3 bases are TGTGCCAGCAGCCAGCCCCAGGGTGACTCCTACAATGAGCAGTTCTTC.

The CDR3 loop is CASSGASGRAGTDTQYF. In DNA form, the CDR3 reads TGTGCCAGCAGCGGGGCTAGCGGGAGGGCCGGGACAGATACGCAGTATTTT. This chain joins TRBV9 and TRBJ2-3; 12 bases line up with TRBD2. Germline CDR1 is SGDLS and CDR2 is YYNGEE. There are 17 residues in the CDR3. The V gene end was trimmed by 3 bases and the J gene end by 3 bases; junction bases not matched to a gene: 8.

This clone was seen only a few times. The chain carries TRBV28 and TRBJ2-5; 7 nucleotides agree with TRBD2. V shed 5 bases, J shed 4 bases, and the junction held 10 bases outside the gene matches. The CDR3 has 15 residues. The V gene's germline CDR1 is MDHEN and CDR2 SYDVKM. CDR3 sequence: CASSQPQRGGETQYF. CDR3 nucleotide sequence: TGTGCCAGCAGTCAGCCCCAGCGGGGAGGAGAGACCCAGTACTTC.

V is TRBV7-8 and J is TRBJ1-5, with unresolved D. There are 16 residues in the CDR3. V shed 5 bases and J shed 7 bases, with 21 bases lying between them. CDR1 and CDR2 from the germline V gene are SGHVS and FQNEAQ. CDR3 sequence: CASSLGTAPRRQPQHF. The CDR3 DNA sequence: TGTGCCAGCAGCCTAGGCACGGCACCTAGGCGCCAGCCCCAGCATTTT.

The chain links TRBV18 to TRBJ2-5; 9 nucleotides align to TRBD2. The J call could be wrong; TRBJ2-7 is a better fit for the DNA end. Germline V CDR1 and CDR2: KGHSH, LQKENI. CDR3 length: 13 residues. DNA of the CDR3: TGTGCCAGCTCACCGGGACTAGCTTCCGAGCAGTACTTC. It codes for CASSPGLASEQYF.

V is TRBV9 and J is TRBJ2-5; 9 nucleotides align to TRBD1. Matching the DNA end better, TRBJ2-7 makes the J call doubtful. Germline CDR1 reads SGDLS; CDR2 reads YYNGEE. There are 14 residues in the CDR3. CDR3 amino acids: CASSGDRAGNEQYF. The DNA of the CDR3 is TGTGCCAGCAGCGGGGACAGGGCAGGCAACGAGCAGTACTTC.

This clone came up a few times. The gene calls are TRBV6-1 and TRBJ2-7; 12 positions match TRBD2. J was trimmed by 5 bases and V by 4 bases; bases with no gene match: 18. Per the germline V gene, CDR1 is MNHNS and CDR2 is SASEGT. The CDR3 is 19 amino acids. The CDR3 DNA follows: TGTGCCAGCAGTGTGGGGATCATGACTAGCGGGAGAGTAATCGACGAGCAGTACTTC. It specifies CASSVGIMTSGRVIDEQYF.

The chain has TRBV9 and TRBJ2-1, with D perhaps TRBD2 (6 bases). Trimming took 0 bases from V and 12 from J, leaving 13 bases between them. The CDR3 runs 13 residues. Germline CDR1 SGDLS, CDR2 YYNGEE. The CDR3 here is CASSVGTGVVQFF. CDR3 DNA: TGTGCCAGCAGCGTAGGAACGGGAGTTGTGCAGTTCTTC.

The chain uses TRBV5-1 and TRBJ2-1; perhaps TRBD1 as D (6 bases). This CDR3 has 15 residues. Trimming left V 1 base short and J 7 bases short, with 15 bases between. The germline CDR1 and CDR2 sequences are SGHRS and YFSETQ. The CDR3 sequence: CASSLWPGASNEQFF. CDR3 nucleotides: TGCGCCAGCAGCTTGTGGCCAGGGGCTTCTAATGAGCAGTTCTTC. The complete variable domain, with remaining parts taken from reference TRBV5-1 and TRBJ2-1, reads KAGVTQTPRYLIKTRGQQVTLSCSPISGHRSVSWYQQTPGQGLQFLFEYFSETQRNKGNFPGRFSGRQFSNSRSEMNVSTLELGDSALYLCASSLWPGASNEQFFGPGTRLTVL.

The rearrangement uses TRBV18 and TRBJ2-3; tentative D call: TRBD1 (6 bases). Germline V lookup: CDR1 KGHSH, CDR2 LQKENI. The CDR3 totals 15 residues. V lost 2 bases, J lost 0 bases, and 9 bases lay in between. CDR3 coding DNA: TGTGCCAGCTCACCAGACAGGACCAGCACAGATACGCAGTATTTT. This translates into CASSPDRTSTDTQYF. Based on the CDR3 plus reference TRBV18 and TRBJ2-3, the full variable domain is NAGVMQNPRHLVRRRGQEARLRCSPMKGHSHVYWYRQLPEEGLKFMVYLQKENIIDESGMPKERFSAEFPKEGPSILRIQQVVRGDSAAYFCASSPDRTSTDTQYFGPGTRLTVL.

The chain has TRBV4-3 and TRBJ1-1; 9 positions agree with TRBD1. The V gene's germline CDR1 is LGHNA and CDR2 YSLEER. V trimming: 4 bases; J trimming: 5 bases; junction bases outside the gene matches: 2. CDR3 length: 13 amino acids. This chain's CDR3 is CASSLDRGTEAFF. Here the CDR3 DNA reads TGCGCCAGCAGCCTAGACAGGGGGACTGAAGCTTTCTTT.

The chain carries TRBV5-6 and TRBJ1-3, with D maybe TRBD1 (5 bases). Trimming shortened V by 3 bases and J by 0 bases, and 10 bases separated the two germline ends. The CDR3 loop spans 15 amino acids. Germline V gene lookup returns CDR1 SGHDT and CDR2 YYEEEE. The CDR3 region has the DNA TGTGCCAGCAGCTCTACGGACATCTCTGGAAACACCATATATTTT. This encodes CASSSTDISGNTIYF.

In its sample, this clone was seen a few times. The V call is TRBV4-3, the J call TRBJ1-5; no clear D gene. V was shortened by 0 bases and J by 5 bases, with 5 bases between the two germline ends. Per the germline V gene, CDR1 is LGHNA and CDR2 is YSLEER. The CDR3 covers 13 residues. The CDR3 spells CASSQDRDQPQHF. CDR3 nucleotide sequence: TGCGCCAGCAGCCAAGATCGGGATCAGCCCCAGCATTTT.

A note on this clone: One end of the junction is discordant with germline, which a read error may explain. The gene calls are TRBV7-9 and TRBJ2-7; D is unresolved. This CDR3 contains 12 residues. CDR1 is SEHNR, CDR2 FQNEAQ, per germline (reference sequence). This CDR3 reads CSSSFQEHEQYF. The CDR3, as DNA: TGTTCCAGCAGCTTCCAAGAGCACGAGCAGTACTTC. Full variable domain (missing parts from reference TRBV7-9 and TRBJ2-7): DTGVSQNPRHKITKRGQNVTFRCDPISEHNRLYWYRQTLGQGPEFLTYFQNEAQLEKSRLLSDRFSAERPKGSFSTLEIQRTEQGDSAMYLCSSSFQEHEQYFGPGTRLTVT.

The V call is TRBV4-3, the J call TRBJ1-2; 9 positions match TRBD1. V was pared by 3 bases and J by 8 bases, with 13 bases of the junction left unmatched. From germline, CDR1 is LGHNA and CDR2 YSLEER. The CDR3 length is 16 residues. CDR3 amino acids: CASSQFSGTGGDGYTF. CDR3 in DNA: TGCGCCAGCAGCCAGTTCTCCGGAACAGGGGGCGACGGCTACACCTTC.

The chain uses TRBV5-8 and TRBJ1-2; 11 nucleotides match TRBD1. V trimming: 4 bases; J trimming: 4 bases; junction bases outside the gene matches: 3. Germline V gives CDR1 SGHTS, CDR2 YDEGEE. The CDR3 consists of 14 residues. Here the CDR3 reads CASSRTGGGYGYTF. Written as DNA, the CDR3 is TGTGCCAGCAGCCGGACAGGGGGCGGCTATGGCTACACCTTC.

In the case of this clone: The germline gene is not matched at one end of the junction; a read error may be the cause. This chain uses TRBV19 with TRBJ2-1; perhaps TRBD1 as D (5 bases). Germline lookup yields CDR1 LNHDA and CDR2 SQIVND (reference sequence). This CDR3 comprises 14 residues. CDR3 nucleotides: TGTGCCAGTAGGGCGGACACTACCTACAATGGGCAGTTCTTC. Amino acids: CASRADTTYNGQFF.